Included here is one TCR beta chain sequence, with context. What it binds is unknown. The use of a sample-barcoded 5' primer and a J-beta primer mix characterized a second PCR of roughly 7 to 11 cycles. Researchers report that a template-switch adaptor with 12 random nucleotides tagged each cDNA molecule. TCRdb reprocessed the 5' RACE reads via MiXCR and lists one record per CDR3 protein. Among roughly 1.6 million distinct CDR3 sequences listed, 30% to 35% were seen once. These data belong to a study of blood T cells in healthy people across ages. The ends were cut back, 4 bases at V and 5 bases at J, with 16 bases in the middle. The CDR3 contains 15 residues. Germline CDR1 reads PRHDT; CDR2 reads FYEKMQ (reference sequence). Findings of the study overall: In long-lived donors, naive CD4+ cell counts and diversity exceeded those of aged donors.

Peripheral blood, ten milliliters per donor, was collected. This clonotype was sampled from a young woman in good health. The sample taken for sequencing was blood. This rearrangement joins TRBV13 to TRBJ2-3; D is possibly TRBD2 (6 bases). CDR3 residues: CASSSWGVMGDTQYF. The CDR3 DNA reads as TGTGCCAGCAGCTCCTGGGGGGTTATGGGAGATACGCAGTATTTT.